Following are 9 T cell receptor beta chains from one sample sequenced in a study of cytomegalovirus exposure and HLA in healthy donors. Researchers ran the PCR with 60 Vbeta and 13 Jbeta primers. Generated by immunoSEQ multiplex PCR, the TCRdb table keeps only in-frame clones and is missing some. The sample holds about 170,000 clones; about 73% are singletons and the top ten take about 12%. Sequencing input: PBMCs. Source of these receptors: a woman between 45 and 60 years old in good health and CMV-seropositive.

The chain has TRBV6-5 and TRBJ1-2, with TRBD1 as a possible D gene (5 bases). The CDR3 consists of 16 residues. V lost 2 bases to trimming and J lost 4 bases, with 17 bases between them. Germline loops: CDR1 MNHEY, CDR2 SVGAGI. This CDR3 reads CASSYGAGFSGYGYTF. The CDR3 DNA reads TGTGCCAGCAGTTACGGGGCGGGTTTTAGCGGCTATGGCTACACCTTC.

This CDR3 reads CATSRDILRDRGSNSPLHF. DNA of the CDR3: TGTGCCACCAGCAGAGATATTCTCCGGGACAGGGGGTCGAATTCACCCCTCCACTTT. This chain joins TRBV15 and TRBJ1-6; TRBD1 matches 11 bases. The CDR3 totals 19 residues. Trimming cost V 0 bases and J 7 bases; bases outside gene matches: 11. Germline-derived CDR1 and CDR2 are LNHNV and YYDKDF (reference sequence).

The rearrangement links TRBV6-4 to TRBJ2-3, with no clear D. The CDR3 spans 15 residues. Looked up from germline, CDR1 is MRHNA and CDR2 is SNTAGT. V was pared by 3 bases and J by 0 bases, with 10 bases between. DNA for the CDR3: TGTGCCAGCAGTGAACGCGACTCTAGCACAGATACGCAGTATTTT. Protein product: CASSERDSSTDTQYF.

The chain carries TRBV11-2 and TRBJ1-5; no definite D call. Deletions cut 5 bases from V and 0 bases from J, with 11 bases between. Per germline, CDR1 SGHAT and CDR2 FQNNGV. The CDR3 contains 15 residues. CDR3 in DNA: TGTGCCAGCAGCCTGACATCGAATAGCAATCAGCCCCAGCATTTT. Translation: CASSLTSNSNQPQHF. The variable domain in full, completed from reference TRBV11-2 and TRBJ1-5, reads EAGVAQSPRYKIIEKRQSVAFWCNPISGHATLYWYQQILGQGPKLLIQFQNNGVVDDSQLPKDRFSAERLKGVDSTLKIQPAKLEDSAVYLCASSLTSNSNQPQHFGDGTRLSIL.

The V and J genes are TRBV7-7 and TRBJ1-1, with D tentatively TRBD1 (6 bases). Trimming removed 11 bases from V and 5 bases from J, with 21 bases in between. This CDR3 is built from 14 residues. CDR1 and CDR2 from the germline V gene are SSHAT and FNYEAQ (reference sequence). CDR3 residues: CAVGGALSGTEAFF. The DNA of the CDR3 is TGTGCCGTTGGGGGGGCTCTGAGTGGAACTGAAGCTTTCTTT.

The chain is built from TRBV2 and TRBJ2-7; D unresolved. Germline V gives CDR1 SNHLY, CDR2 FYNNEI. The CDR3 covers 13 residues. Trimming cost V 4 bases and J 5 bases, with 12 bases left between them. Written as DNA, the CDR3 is TGTGCCAGCAGTGTTGACTCTACCCACGAGCAGTACTTC. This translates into CASSVDSTHEQYF.

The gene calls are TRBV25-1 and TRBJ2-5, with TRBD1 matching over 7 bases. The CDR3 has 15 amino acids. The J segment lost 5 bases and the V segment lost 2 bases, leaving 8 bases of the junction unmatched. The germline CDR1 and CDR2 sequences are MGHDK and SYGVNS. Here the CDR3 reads CASSERSRGHETQYF. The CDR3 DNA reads TGTGCCAGCAGTGAACGTTCGAGGGGGCACGAGACCCAGTACTTC.

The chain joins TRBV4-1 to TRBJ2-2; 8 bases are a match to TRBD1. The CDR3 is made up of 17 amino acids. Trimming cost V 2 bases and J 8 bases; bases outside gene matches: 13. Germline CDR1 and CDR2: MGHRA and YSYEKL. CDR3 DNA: TGCGCCAGCAGCCAAAGTCCCGGGACAGGTGGGAGGGGGGAGCTGTTTTTT. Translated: CASSQSPGTGGRGELFF.

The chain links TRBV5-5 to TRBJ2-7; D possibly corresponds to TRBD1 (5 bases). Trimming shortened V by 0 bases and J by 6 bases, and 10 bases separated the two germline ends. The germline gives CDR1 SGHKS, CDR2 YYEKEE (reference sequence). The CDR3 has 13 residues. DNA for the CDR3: TGTGCCAGCAGCTTGGCGGCAGGGCGCGAGCAGTACTTC. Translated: CASSLAAGREQYF.